The T cell receptor beta chain described here comes from a study of T cell responses to AZD1222 COVID-19 vaccine. CDR1 and CDR2 (germline): MNHEY, SMNVEV (reference sequence). The ends lost 6 bases at V and 7 bases at J; junction bases unmatched: 6. The CDR3 totals 14 residues. Findings and caveats of the study: Unmutated variant regions reportedly attract nearly half of all spike-specific TCRs. There were vaccine-associated CD4 TCRs across spike, dominant at 160-218 and 743-854.

Repertoires were generated with immunoSEQ multiplex PCR, while TCRdb's copy carries only in-frame clones and drops some. The sample lists 140,000 to 150,000 clones, around nine tenths occurring once. Turning to this clone: The antigen is unknown.

The chain employs TRBV27 and TRBJ1-6; 7 nucleotides line up with TRBD1. This sequence was found in an adult in good health. Sequences were derived from peripheral blood, sampled on day 0 of MenACWY control vaccination. CDR3 DNA: TGTGCCAGCAGGAGGGACAGCCCCAATTCACCCCTCCACTTT. Translating it yields CASRRDSPNSPLHF.